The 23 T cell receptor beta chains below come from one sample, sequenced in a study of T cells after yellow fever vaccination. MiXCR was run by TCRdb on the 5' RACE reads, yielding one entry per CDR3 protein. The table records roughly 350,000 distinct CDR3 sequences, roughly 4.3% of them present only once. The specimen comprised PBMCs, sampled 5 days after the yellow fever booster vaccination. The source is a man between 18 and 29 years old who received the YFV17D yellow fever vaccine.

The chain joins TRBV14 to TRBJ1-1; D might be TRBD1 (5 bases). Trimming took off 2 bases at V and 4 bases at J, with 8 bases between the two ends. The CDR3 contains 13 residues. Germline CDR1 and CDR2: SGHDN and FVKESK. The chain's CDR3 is CASSQPGRTEAFF. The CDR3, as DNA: TGTGCCAGCAGCCAACCGGGACGCACTGAAGCTTTCTTT. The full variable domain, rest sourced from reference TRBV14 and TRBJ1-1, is EAGVTQFPSHSVIEKGQTVTLRCDPISGHDNLYWYRRVMGKEIKFLLHFVKESKQDESGMPNNRFLAERTGGTYSTLKVQPAELEDSGVYFCASSQPGRTEAFFGQGTRLTVV.

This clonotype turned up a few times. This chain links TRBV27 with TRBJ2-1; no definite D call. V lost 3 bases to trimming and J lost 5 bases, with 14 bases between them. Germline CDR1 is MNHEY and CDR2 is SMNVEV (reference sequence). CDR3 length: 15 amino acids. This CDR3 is CASSFDDGFHNEQFF. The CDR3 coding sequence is TGTGCCAGCAGTTTTGACGACGGGTTCCACAATGAGCAGTTCTTC.

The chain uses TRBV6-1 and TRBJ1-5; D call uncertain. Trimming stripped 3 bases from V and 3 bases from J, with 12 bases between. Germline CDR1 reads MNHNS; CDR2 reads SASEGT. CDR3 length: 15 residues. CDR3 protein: CASSDNRAPNQPQHF. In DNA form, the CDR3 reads TGTGCCAGCAGTGACAACCGGGCCCCCAATCAGCCCCAGCATTTT.

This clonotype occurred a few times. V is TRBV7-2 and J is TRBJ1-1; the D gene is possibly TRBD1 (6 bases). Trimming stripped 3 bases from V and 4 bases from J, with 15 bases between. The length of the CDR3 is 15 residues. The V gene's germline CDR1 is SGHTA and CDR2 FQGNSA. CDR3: CASSFDHHRATEAFF. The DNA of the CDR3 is TGTGCCAGCAGCTTCGATCACCACAGGGCCACTGAAGCTTTCTTT.

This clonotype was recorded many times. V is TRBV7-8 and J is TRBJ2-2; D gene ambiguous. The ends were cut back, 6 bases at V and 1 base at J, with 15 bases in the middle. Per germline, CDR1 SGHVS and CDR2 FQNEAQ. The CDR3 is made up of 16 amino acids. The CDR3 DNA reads TGTGCCAGCAGTTCGGACGTATACGAGAACACCGGGGAGCTGTTTTTT. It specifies CASSSDVYENTGELFF. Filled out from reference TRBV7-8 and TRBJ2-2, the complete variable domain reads GAGVSQSPRYKVAKRGQDVALRCDPISGHVSLFWYQQALGQGPEFLTYFQNEAQLDKSGLPSDRFFAERPEGSVSTLKIQRTQQEDSAVYLCASSSDVYENTGELFFGEGSRLTVL.

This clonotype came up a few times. The CDR3 sequence is CASSLASGSSSGNTIYF. The CDR3 DNA follows: TGCGCCAGCAGCTTGGCCAGCGGCTCGAGCTCTGGAAACACCATATATTTT. This chain joins TRBV5-1 and TRBJ1-3; no clear D gene. From germline, CDR1 is SGHRS and CDR2 YFSETQ. The CDR3 is made up of 17 amino acids. With 0 bases removed from V and 0 bases from J, the gap between germline ends came to 13 bases.

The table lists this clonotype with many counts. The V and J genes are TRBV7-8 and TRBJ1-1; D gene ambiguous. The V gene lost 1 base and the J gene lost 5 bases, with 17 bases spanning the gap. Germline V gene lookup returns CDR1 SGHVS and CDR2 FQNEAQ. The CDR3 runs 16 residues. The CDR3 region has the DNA TGTGCCAGCAGCTTAGAGCACCCCGGGATCGGAACTGAAGCTTTCTTT. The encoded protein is CASSLEHPGIGTEAFF.

The CDR3 loop reads CASSNLDSGAPREQFF. CDR3 sequence (DNA): TGTGCCAGCAGTAATCTAGATAGCGGGGCCCCTCGAGAGCAGTTCTTC. V usage is TRBV11-2 and J usage is TRBJ2-1, with 8 bases lining up with TRBD2. The CDR3 is 16 amino acids. V lost 6 bases to trimming and J lost 10 bases; unmatched junction nucleotides: 17. The germline V gene has CDR1 SGHAT and CDR2 FQNNGV.

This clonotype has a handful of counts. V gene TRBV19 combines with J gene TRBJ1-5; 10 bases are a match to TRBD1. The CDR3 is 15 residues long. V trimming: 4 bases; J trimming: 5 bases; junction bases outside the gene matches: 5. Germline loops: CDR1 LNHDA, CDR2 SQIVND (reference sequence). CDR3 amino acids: CASSTSGTGDQPQHF. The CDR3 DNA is TGTGCCAGTAGTACTTCCGGGACAGGGGATCAGCCCCAGCATTTT.

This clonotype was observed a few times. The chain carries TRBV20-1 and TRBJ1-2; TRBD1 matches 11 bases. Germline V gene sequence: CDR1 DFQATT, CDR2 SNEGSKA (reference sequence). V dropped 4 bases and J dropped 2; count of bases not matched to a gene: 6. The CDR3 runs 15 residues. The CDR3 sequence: CSAMRTGGPNYGYTF. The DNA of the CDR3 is TGCAGTGCTATGAGGACAGGGGGCCCCAACTATGGCTACACCTTC.

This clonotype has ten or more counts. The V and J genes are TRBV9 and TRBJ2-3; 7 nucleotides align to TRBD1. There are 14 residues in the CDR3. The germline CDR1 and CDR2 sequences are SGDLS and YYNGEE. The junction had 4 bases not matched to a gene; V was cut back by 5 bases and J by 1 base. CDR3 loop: CASSIQGGTDTQYF. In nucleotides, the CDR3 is TGTGCCAGCAGTATCCAGGGGGGCACAGATACGCAGTATTTT.

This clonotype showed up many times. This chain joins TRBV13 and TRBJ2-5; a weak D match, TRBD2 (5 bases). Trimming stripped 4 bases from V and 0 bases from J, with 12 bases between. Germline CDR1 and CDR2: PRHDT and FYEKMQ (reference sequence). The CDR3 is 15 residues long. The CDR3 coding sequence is TGTGCCAGCAGCTCCCTGAGGGCCTACCAAGAGACCCAGTACTTC. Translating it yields CASSSLRAYQETQYF. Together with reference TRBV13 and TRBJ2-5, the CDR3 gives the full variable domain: AAGVIQSPRHLIKEKRETATLKCYPIPRHDTVYWYQQGPGQDPQFLISFYEKMQSDKGSIPDRFSAQQFSDYHSELNMSSLELGDSALYFCASSSLRAYQETQYFGPGTRLLVL.

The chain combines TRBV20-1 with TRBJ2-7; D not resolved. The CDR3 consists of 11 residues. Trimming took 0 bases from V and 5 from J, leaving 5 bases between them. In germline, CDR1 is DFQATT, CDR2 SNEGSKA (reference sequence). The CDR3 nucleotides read TGCAGTGCTAGAGATATCCACGAGCAGTACTTC. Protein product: CSARDIHEQYF.

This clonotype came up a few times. In DNA, the CDR3 is TGTGCCAGCTCACCACAGGTGAATCAGCCCCAGCATTTT. Translating gives CASSPQVNQPQHF. The chain employs TRBV18 and TRBJ1-5; D unresolved. V shed 1 base and J shed 4 bases, with 5 bases lying between them. The germline CDR1 and CDR2 sequences are KGHSH and LQKENI. This CDR3 contains 13 residues.

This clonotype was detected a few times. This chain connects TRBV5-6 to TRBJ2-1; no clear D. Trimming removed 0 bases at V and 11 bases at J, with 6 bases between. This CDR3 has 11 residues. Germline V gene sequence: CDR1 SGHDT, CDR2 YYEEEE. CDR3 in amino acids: CASSLEGKQFF. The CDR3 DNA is TGTGCCAGCAGCTTGGAAGGAAAGCAGTTCTTC.

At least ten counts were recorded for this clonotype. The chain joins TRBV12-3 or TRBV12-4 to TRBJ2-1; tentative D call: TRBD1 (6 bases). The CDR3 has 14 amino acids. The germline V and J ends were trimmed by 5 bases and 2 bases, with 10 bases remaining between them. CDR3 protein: CASSIQGPYNEQFF. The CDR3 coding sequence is TGTGCCAGCAGTATACAGGGTCCCTACAATGAGCAGTTCTTC.

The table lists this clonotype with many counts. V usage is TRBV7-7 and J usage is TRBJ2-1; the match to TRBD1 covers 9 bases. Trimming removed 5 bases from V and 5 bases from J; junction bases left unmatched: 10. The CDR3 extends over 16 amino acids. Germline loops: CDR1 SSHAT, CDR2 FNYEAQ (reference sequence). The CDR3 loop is CASSTPTGGGDNEQFF. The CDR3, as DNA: TGTGCCAGCAGCACCCCCACAGGGGGCGGGGACAATGAGCAGTTCTTC.

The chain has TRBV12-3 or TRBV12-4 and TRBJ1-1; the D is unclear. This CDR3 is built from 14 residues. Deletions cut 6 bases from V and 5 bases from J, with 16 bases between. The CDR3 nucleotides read TGTGCCAGCAGCCTACGCGACGGAGGGACTGAAGCTTTCTTT. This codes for CASSLRDGGTEAFF.

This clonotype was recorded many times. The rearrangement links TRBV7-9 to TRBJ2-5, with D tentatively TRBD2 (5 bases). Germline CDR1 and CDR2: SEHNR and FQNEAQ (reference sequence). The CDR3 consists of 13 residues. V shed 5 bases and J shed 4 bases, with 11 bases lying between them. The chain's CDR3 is CASSGEGLETQYF. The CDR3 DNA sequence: TGTGCCAGCAGCGGCGAGGGCTTAGAGACCCAGTACTTC.

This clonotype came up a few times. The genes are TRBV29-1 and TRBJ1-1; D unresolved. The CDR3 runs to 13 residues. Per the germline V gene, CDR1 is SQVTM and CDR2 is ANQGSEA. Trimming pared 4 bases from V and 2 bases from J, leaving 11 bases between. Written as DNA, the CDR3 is TGCAGCGTTGCTGAGGCGGGAAACACTGAAGCTTTCTTT. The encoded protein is CSVAEAGNTEAFF.

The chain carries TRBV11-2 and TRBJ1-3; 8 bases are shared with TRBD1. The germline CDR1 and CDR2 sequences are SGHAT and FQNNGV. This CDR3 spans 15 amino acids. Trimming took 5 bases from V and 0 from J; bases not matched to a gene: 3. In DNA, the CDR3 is TGTGCCAGCAGCAAGGACAGGGTCTCTGGAAACACCATATATTTT. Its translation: CASSKDRVSGNTIYF.

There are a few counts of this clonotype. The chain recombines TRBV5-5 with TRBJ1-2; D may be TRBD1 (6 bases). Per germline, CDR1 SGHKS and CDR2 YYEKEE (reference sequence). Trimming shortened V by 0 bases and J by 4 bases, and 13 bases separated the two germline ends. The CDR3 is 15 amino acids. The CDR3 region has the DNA TGTGCCAGCAGCTTGGATCCCAGGGGAAGCTATGGCTACACCTTC. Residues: CASSLDPRGSYGYTF.

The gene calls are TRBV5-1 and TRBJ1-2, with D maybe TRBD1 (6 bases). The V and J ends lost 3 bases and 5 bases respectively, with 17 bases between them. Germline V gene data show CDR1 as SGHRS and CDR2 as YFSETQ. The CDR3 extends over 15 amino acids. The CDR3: CASSSGQSAMYGYTF. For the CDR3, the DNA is TGCGCCAGCAGCTCGGGACAATCGGCTATGTATGGCTACACCTTC.